A single sample is the source of the 27 T cell receptor beta chains below, sequenced in a study of blood T cells in healthy people across ages. Using a J-beta primer mix together with a sample-barcoded 5' primer, a second PCR was run for about 7 to 12 cycles. Using its own MiXCR run on the 5' RACE reads, TCRdb lists one record per CDR3 protein. The sample has 710,000 or so distinct CDR3 sequences, about a fifth seen once. Sequencing was carried out using blood. The receptors originated from a man aged 70 or older in good health.

This clonotype came up a few times. The chain uses TRBV5-1 and TRBJ2-3; tentatively, D is TRBD2 (5 bases). There are 14 residues in the CDR3. V was cut by 3 bases and J by 5 bases, with 13 bases left in between. Germline assignment: CDR1 SGHRS and CDR2 YFSETQ. The CDR3 DNA reads TGCGCCAGCAGCTCAAGGACTCCGAGAGATACGCAGTATTTT. This gives the protein CASSSRTPRDTQYF.

The chain couples TRBV11-2 to TRBJ2-3, with 7 bases that match TRBD2. Germline loops: CDR1 SGHAT, CDR2 FQNNGV. With 2 bases clipped from V and 2 bases from J, the junction kept 13 bases outside the gene matches. The CDR3 spans 18 residues. CDR3 DNA: TGTGCCAGCAGCTTATCTACTAGCGAGTTTCACCTCACAGATACGCAGTATTTT. This translates into CASSLSTSEFHLTDTQYF.

This clonotype was recorded many times. This chain connects TRBV7-9 to TRBJ2-1; 10 nucleotides align to TRBD2. Germline assignment: CDR1 SEHNR and CDR2 FQNEAQ (reference sequence). The CDR3 spans 14 residues. The V and J ends lost 6 bases and 4 bases, in that order; junction bases with no gene match: 3. For the CDR3, the DNA is TGTGCCAGCAGAGCGGGGGGGACATACAATGAGCAGTTCTTC. Protein sequence: CASRAGGTYNEQFF.

The chain joins TRBV4-1 to TRBJ1-2, with a weak D call TRBD1 (5 bases). The CDR3 totals 15 residues. Germline CDR1 and CDR2: MGHRA and YSYEKL. Trimming cost V 0 bases and J 8 bases, with 16 bases left between them. CDR3 DNA: TGCGCCAGCAGCCAAGATCGGGGCCCCGGGGGGGGCTACACCTTC. This codes for CASSQDRGPGGGYTF.

The chain combines TRBV27 with TRBJ1-5; 12 nucleotides agree with TRBD1. Trimming at V came to 6 bases and at J to 4 bases, leaving 4 bases not matched to a gene. Germline values: CDR1 MNHEY, CDR2 SMNVEV (reference sequence). This CDR3 is 15 amino acids long. Here the CDR3 reads CASRGQGAANQPQHF. CDR3 DNA: TGTGCCAGCAGGGGACAGGGGGCGGCAAATCAGCCCCAGCATTTT.

V and J are TRBV20-1 and TRBJ2-3; D not certain. The CDR3 consists of 15 residues. Germline-derived CDR1 and CDR2 are DFQATT and SNEGSKA (reference sequence). Trimming removed 5 bases at V and 9 bases at J, with 24 bases between. DNA for the CDR3: TGCAGTGCTCCCCGTGGAGCGATTAGCCCTCCGACGCAGTATTTT. This encodes CSAPRGAISPPTQYF.

The rearrangement uses TRBV18 and TRBJ2-5; D is possibly TRBD1 (6 bases). This CDR3 is 14 amino acids long. With 3 bases removed from V and 4 bases from J, the gap between germline ends came to 12 bases. The germline V gene encodes CDR1 KGHSH and CDR2 LQKENI. The DNA of the CDR3 is TGTGCCAGCTCACCCAACAGGGTGAGAGAGACCCAGTACTTC. It translates to CASSPNRVRETQYF.

Written as DNA, the CDR3 is TGTGCCAGCAGTCCGGGACTAGCGACCACAGATACGCAGTATTTT. Translation: CASSPGLATTDTQYF. The chain is built from TRBV12-3 or TRBV12-4 and TRBJ2-3; 10 bases map to TRBD2. The junction had 4 bases not matched to a gene; V was cut back by 5 bases and J by 2 bases. This CDR3 contains 15 residues.

The V gene is TRBV6-1, the J gene TRBJ2-5; D perhaps matches TRBD2 (5 bases). V was shortened by 5 bases and J by 1 base, with 23 bases between the two germline ends. CDR1 MNHNS and CDR2 SASEGT come from the germline V gene. The CDR3 covers 18 residues. CDR3 DNA sequence: TGTGCCAGCAGTACGTCACGGGGTTTCGGAGGTCCCCAAGAGACCCAGTACTTC. Translating gives CASSTSRGFGGPQETQYF.

V usage is TRBV9 and J usage is TRBJ1-2; D call uncertain. The germline V gene encodes CDR1 SGDLS and CDR2 YYNGEE. The V end was cut by 3 bases, the J end by 10 bases, with 19 bases between. This CDR3 is built from 14 residues. The CDR3 DNA follows: TGTGCCAGCAGCGCCCCCCCGGGCCTGGGGATCTACACCTTC. Its translation: CASSAPPGLGIYTF.

The rearrangement links TRBV5-1 to TRBJ2-3; D perhaps matches TRBD1 (5 bases). The V end was cut by 0 bases, the J end by 1 base, with 12 bases between. CDR3 length equals 16 residues. Per the germline V gene, CDR1 is SGHRS and CDR2 is YFSETQ. CDR3 sequence (DNA): TGCGCCAGCAGCTTGGAAGGGGCGGCGGGCACAGATACGCAGTATTTT. Protein product: CASSLEGAAGTDTQYF.

V usage is TRBV6-1 and J usage is TRBJ1-2, with 7 nucleotides matching TRBD1. Trimming removed 2 bases from V and 6 bases from J; junction bases left unmatched: 9. The V gene's germline CDR1 is MNHNS and CDR2 SASEGT. CDR3 length: 15 residues. CDR3 loop: CASSENQGEWNGYTF. Written as DNA, the CDR3 is TGTGCCAGCAGTGAAAATCAGGGGGAGTGGAATGGCTACACCTTC.

V and J are TRBV5-1 and TRBJ1-1; no firm D call. This CDR3 spans 15 amino acids. Trimming left V 5 bases short and J 2 bases short, with 16 bases between. Germline V gives CDR1 SGHRS, CDR2 YFSETQ. As DNA, the CDR3 is TGCGCCAGCAGTACCCTTCAGCCCTCCAACACTGAAGCTTTCTTT. Translating it yields CASSTLQPSNTEAFF. Filled out from reference TRBV5-1 and TRBJ1-1, the complete variable domain reads KAGVTQTPRYLIKTRGQQVTLSCSPISGHRSVSWYQQTPGQGLQFLFEYFSETQRNKGNFPGRFSGRQFSNSRSEMNVSTLELGDSALYLCASSTLQPSNTEAFFGQGTRLTVV.

This clonotype was seen more than once but under ten times. This chain links TRBV20-1 with TRBJ2-1; D gene uncertain. The ends were cut back, 6 bases at V and 5 bases at J, with 11 bases in the middle. In germline, CDR1 is DFQATT, CDR2 SNEGSKA (reference sequence). CDR3 length: 12 amino acids. CDR3 in amino acids: CSAEKGHNEQFF. CDR3 bases: TGCAGTGCCGAGAAGGGTCACAATGAGCAGTTCTTC.

This clonotype was detected a few times. The rearrangement joins TRBV6-5 to TRBJ2-7; D not certain. The ends were cut back, 3 bases at V and 7 bases at J, with 13 bases in the middle. CDR1 and CDR2 (germline): MNHEY, SVGAGI. The CDR3 runs 13 residues. CDR3 sequence (DNA): TGTGCCAGCAGTTATCAGCCAAGACGGGAGCAGTACTTC. Translating it yields CASSYQPRREQYF.

This clonotype appeared a few times. V and J are TRBV19 and TRBJ2-3; no clear D. Per germline, CDR1 LNHDA and CDR2 SQIVND (reference sequence). The germline V and J ends were trimmed by 9 bases and 1 base, with 14 bases remaining between them. The CDR3 runs 14 residues. CDR3 in DNA: TGTGCCAGCGAGAAAGGTGTGGGCACAGATACGCAGTATTTT. Translation gives CASEKGVGTDTQYF.

V and J are TRBV10-3 and TRBJ2-7; no clear D gene. The CDR3 loop spans 13 amino acids. V was cut by 3 bases and J by 6 bases, with 12 bases left in between. Germline CDR1 reads ENHRY; CDR2 reads SYGVKD. CDR3 amino acids: CAISEGRQGEQYV. CDR3 DNA: TGTGCCATCAGTGAAGGCAGGCAAGGCGAGCAGTACGTC.

The chain combines TRBV20-1 with TRBJ2-5; the D gene is possibly TRBD1 (7 bases). Germline loops: CDR1 DFQATT, CDR2 SNEGSKA (reference sequence). This CDR3 spans 15 amino acids. V lost 0 bases to trimming and J lost 5 bases, with 16 bases between them. In DNA, the CDR3 is TGCAGTGCTAGAGATTGGACAGGCGCGGGGGAGACCCAGTACTTC. It codes for CSARDWTGAGETQYF.

The chain recombines TRBV7-2 with TRBJ1-4; D unresolved. Germline CDR1 SGHTA, CDR2 FQGNSA. The V gene lost 5 bases and the J gene lost 5 bases, with 15 bases spanning the gap. The CDR3 consists of 15 residues. The DNA for the CDR3 is TGTGCCAGCAGCCACGTCTCGGCAGAGAATGAAAAACTGTTTTTT. Its translation is CASSHVSAENEKLFF.

The sample holds a few counts of this clonotype. The chain uses TRBV9 and TRBJ2-2; possibly TRBD1 or TRBD2 for D (5 bases each). This CDR3 has 14 amino acids. Deletions cut 6 bases from V and 0 bases from J, with 9 bases between. Germline V lookup: CDR1 SGDLS, CDR2 YYNGEE. The chain's CDR3 is CASTGTANTGELFF. CDR3 DNA: TGTGCCAGCACCGGGACGGCGAACACCGGGGAGCTGTTTTTT.

This clonotype turned up a few times. The chain is built from TRBV12-3 or TRBV12-4 and TRBJ2-5; no clear D gene. This CDR3 is 13 amino acids long. V gave up 2 bases and J gave up 3 bases, with 7 bases separating them. The CDR3 is CASSLWRKETQYF. CDR3 in DNA: TGTGCCAGCAGTTTATGGAGAAAAGAGACCCAGTACTTC.

This clonotype was seen a few times. J is TRBJ1-1 and V is TRBV7-3; D may be TRBD1 (6 bases). The germline V gene encodes CDR1 SGHTA and CDR2 FQGTGA. Between the trimmed V and J ends, which lost 5 bases and 1 base, there was a span of 14 bases. This CDR3 has 15 residues. The CDR3: CASSIWGGSNTEAFF. The CDR3 DNA sequence: TGTGCCAGCAGCATTTGGGGGGGCTCGAACACTGAAGCTTTCTTT.

This clonotype was observed once. V usage is TRBV6-2 or TRBV6-3 and J usage is TRBJ2-7, with no clear D. The CDR3 has 16 amino acids. V was clipped by 4 bases and J by 4 bases, with 20 bases between them. The germline V gene has CDR1 MNHEY and CDR2 SVGEGT. CDR3 nucleotides: TGTGCCAGCAGTTCGCCGTCACGGATTAATCCATACGAGCAGTACTTC. As protein: CASSSPSRINPYEQYF.

The rearrangement links TRBV6-5 to TRBJ1-5; D call uncertain. The CDR3 contains 13 residues. The V end lost 6 bases, the J end lost 5 bases, and 11 bases lay between the germline ends. The germline CDR1 and CDR2 sequences are MNHEY and SVGAGI. The CDR3 bases are TGTGCCAGCAGCAAATTCCGGGATCAGCCCCAGCATTTT. Translated, it gives CASSKFRDQPQHF.

CDR3 nucleotide sequence: TGTGCCAGCAGCTTGACCCCGACCTTAAGTGGCTACACCTTC. Translation gives CASSLTPTLSGYTF. The V call is TRBV5-8, the J call TRBJ1-2, with D uncertain. CDR3 length: 14 residues. The V end lost 1 base, the J end lost 7 bases, and 14 bases lay between the germline ends. In germline, CDR1 is SGHTS, CDR2 YDEGEE. The full variable domain, its missing parts supplied by reference TRBV5-8 and TRBJ1-2, is EAGVTQSPTHLIKTRGQQATLRCSPISGHTSVYWYQQALGLGLQFLLWYDEGEERNRGNFPPRFSGRQFPNYSSELNVNALELEDSALYLCASSLTPTLSGYTFGSGTRLTVV.

The rearrangement joins TRBV12-5 to TRBJ2-1; 11 bases agree with TRBD2. J lost 13 bases, V lost 5 bases, and 10 bases had no gene match. The CDR3 consists of 14 residues. Germline CDR1 reads LGHNT; CDR2 reads FRNRAP. CDR3 nucleotides: TGTGCTAGTGGTCCGCCTAGCGGGGGGCTTACCCAGTTCTTC. It translates to CASGPPSGGLTQFF.

This sequence joins TRBV6-6 and TRBJ2-3; D is perhaps TRBD1 (6 bases). Trimming shortened V by 2 bases and J by 2 bases, and 11 bases separated the two germline ends. Looked up from germline, CDR1 is MNHNY and CDR2 is SVGAGI (reference sequence). The CDR3 extends over 15 amino acids. The CDR3 DNA is TGTGCCAGCAGTTACCAGGGGCTTGCCACAGATACGCAGTATTTT. This sequence encodes CASSYQGLATDTQYF.